This TCR beta chain was profiled in a study of T cell responses to AZD1222 COVID-19 vaccine. Broader study findings: It should be noted that donors were predominantly white British and more often female, and clonal diversity was possibly underestimated. Samples come after the peak T cell response, not at day 14.

The CDR3 consists of 16 residues. From germline, CDR1 is SSHAT and CDR2 FNYEAQ (reference sequence). The trim removed 4 bases at V and 4 bases at J, leaving 6 bases unmatched. Remarks on this clone: Its matching antigen is unknown.

Data came from immunoSEQ multiplex PCR; TCRdb stores just in-frame clones and leaves some out. In the table there are 100,000 to 150,000 clones, 90% of which are singletons. This specimen was peripheral blood, taken on day 0 of MenACWY control vaccination. V gene TRBV7-7 combines with J gene TRBJ2-3; 12 nucleotides line up with TRBD2. The receptor was derived from an adult in good health. The CDR3 loop reads CASSYLAGGAPDTQYF. The CDR3, as DNA: TGTGCCAGCAGCTATCTAGCGGGAGGGGCCCCAGATACGCAGTATTTT.